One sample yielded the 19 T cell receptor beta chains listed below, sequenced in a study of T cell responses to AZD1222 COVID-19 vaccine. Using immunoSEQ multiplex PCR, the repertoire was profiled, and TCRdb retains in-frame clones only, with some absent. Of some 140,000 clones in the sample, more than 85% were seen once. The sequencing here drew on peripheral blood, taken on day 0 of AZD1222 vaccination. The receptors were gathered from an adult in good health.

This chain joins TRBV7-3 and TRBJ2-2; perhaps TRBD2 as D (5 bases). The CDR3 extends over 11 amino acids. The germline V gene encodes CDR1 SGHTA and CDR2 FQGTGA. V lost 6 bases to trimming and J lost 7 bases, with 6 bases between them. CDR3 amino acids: CASRGSGELFF. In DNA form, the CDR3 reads TGTGCCAGCAGGGGGAGCGGGGAGCTGTTTTTT.

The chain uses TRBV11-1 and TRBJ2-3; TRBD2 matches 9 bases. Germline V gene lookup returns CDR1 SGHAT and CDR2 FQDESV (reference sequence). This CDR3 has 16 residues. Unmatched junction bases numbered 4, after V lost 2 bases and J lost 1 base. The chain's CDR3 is CASSLSIAGGTDTQYF. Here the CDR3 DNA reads TGTGCCAGCAGCTTATCAATAGCGGGGGGCACAGATACGCAGTATTTT.

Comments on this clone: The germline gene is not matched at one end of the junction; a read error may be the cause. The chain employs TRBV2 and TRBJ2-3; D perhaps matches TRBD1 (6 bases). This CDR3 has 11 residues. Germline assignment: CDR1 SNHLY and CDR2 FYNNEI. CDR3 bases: TGTGCCAGCAGTGAAGCAAACCAGGGGAATTTT. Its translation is CASSEANQGNF.

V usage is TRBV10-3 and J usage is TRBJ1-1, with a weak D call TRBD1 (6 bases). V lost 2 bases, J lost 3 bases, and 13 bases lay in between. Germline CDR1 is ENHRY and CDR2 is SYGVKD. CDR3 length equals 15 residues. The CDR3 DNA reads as TGTGCCATCAGTGAGCTCAACAGGGACGACACTGAAGCTTTCTTT. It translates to CAISELNRDDTEAFF.

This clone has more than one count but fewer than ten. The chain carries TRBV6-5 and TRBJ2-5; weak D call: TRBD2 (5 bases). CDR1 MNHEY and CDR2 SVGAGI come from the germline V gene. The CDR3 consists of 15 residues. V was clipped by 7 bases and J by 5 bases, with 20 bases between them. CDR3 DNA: TGTGCCAGCAAGGTGAAGGAGGACGGTGGGGAGACCCAGTACTTC. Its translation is CASKVKEDGGETQYF.

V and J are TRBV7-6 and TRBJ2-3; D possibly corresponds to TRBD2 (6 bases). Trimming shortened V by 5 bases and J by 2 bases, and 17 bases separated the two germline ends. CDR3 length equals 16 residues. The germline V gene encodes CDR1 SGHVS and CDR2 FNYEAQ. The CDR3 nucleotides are TGTGCCAGCAGCCTAAATACCGGGGGATACACAGATACGCAGTATTTT. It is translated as CASSLNTGGYTDTQYF.

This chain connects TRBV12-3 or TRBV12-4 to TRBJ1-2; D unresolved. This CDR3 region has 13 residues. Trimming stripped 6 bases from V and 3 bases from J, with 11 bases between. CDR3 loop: CASSPPLYYGYTF. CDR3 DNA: TGTGCCAGCAGCCCGCCCCTTTACTATGGCTACACCTTC.

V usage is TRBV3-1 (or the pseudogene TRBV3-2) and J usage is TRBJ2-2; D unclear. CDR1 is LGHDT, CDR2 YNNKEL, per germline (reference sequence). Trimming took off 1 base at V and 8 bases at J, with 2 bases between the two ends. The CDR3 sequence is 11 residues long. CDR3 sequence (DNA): TGTGCCAGCAGCCAAGTAGGGGAGCTGTTTTTT. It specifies CASSQVGELFF.

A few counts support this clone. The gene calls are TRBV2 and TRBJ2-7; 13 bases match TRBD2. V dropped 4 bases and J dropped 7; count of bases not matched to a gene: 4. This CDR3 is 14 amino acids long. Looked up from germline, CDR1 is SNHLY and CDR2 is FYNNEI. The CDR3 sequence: CASSGLAGGQEQYF. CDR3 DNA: TGTGCCAGCAGTGGACTAGCGGGAGGTCAAGAGCAGTACTTC.

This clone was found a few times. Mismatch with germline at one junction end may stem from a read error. In DNA form, the CDR3 reads TGTGCCGTCAGGACAGAGAGCTACACTGAAGCTTTCTTT. Translation gives CAVRTESYTEAFF. This chain uses TRBV10-3 with TRBJ1-1, with a possible D match to TRBD1 (6 bases). CDR1 is ENHRY and CDR2 is SYGVKD in the germline V gene. The CDR3 contains 13 residues.

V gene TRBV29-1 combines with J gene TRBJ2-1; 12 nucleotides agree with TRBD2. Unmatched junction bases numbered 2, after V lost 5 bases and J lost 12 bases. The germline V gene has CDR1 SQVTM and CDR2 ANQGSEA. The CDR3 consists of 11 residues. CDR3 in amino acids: CSVTSGGLQFF. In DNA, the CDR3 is TGCAGCGTTACTAGCGGGGGGTTGCAGTTCTTC.

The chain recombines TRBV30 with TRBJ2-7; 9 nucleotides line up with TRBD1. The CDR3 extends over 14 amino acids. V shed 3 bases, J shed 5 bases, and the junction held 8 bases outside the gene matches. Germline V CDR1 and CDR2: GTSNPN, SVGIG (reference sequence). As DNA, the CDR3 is TGTGCCTGGAGAGCCCCGGGACAGGGCAACGAGCAGTACTTC. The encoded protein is CAWRAPGQGNEQYF.

The CDR3: CASSQRTEISRAFF. As DNA, the CDR3 is TGTGCCAGCAGCCAGAGGACCGAAATAAGTAGAGCTTTCTTT. This chain links TRBV3-1 (or the pseudogene TRBV3-2) with TRBJ1-1; no definite D call. The CDR3 is 14 residues long. Between the trimmed V and J ends, which lost 3 bases and 10 bases, there was a span of 18 bases. In germline, CDR1 is LGHDT, CDR2 YNNKEL (reference sequence).

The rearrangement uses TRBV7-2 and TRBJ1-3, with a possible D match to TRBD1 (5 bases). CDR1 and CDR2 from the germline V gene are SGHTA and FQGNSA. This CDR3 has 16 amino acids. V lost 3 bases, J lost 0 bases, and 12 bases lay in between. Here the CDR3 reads CASSFPTDLSGNTIYF. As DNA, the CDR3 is TGTGCCAGCAGCTTCCCGACAGACCTCTCTGGAAACACCATATATTTT.

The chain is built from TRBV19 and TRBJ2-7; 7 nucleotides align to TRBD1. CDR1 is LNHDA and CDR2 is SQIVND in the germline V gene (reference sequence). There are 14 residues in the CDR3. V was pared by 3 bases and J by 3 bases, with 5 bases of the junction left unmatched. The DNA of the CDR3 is TGTGCCAGTAGTATCCCGGGACAGATCTACGAGCAGTACTTC. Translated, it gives CASSIPGQIYEQYF.

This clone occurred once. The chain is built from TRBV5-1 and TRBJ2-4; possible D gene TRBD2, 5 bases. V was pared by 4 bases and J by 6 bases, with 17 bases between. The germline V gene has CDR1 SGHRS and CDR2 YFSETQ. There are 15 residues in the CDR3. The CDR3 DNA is TGCGCCAGCAGCCCGATTGAGAGAGGGTCAAACATTCAGTACTTC. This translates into CASSPIERGSNIQYF.

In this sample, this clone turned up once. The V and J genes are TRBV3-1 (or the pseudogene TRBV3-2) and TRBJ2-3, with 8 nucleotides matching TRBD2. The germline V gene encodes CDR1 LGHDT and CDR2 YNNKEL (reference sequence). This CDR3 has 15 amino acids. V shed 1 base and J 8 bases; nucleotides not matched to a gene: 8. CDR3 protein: CASSQGGSGIVTQYF. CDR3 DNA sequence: TGTGCCAGCAGCCAAGGGGGTAGCGGGATTGTTACGCAGTATTTT.

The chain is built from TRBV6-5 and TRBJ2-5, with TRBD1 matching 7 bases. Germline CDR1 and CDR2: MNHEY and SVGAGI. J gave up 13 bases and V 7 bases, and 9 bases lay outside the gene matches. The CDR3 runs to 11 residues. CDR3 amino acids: CASISTGKVYF. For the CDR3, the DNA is TGTGCCAGCATCTCGACAGGGAAGGTGTACTTC.

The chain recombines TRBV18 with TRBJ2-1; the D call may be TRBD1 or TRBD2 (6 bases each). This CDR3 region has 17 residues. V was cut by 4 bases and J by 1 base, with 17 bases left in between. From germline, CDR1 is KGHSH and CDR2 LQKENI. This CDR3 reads CASSRGGLPSSYNEQFF. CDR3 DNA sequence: TGTGCCAGCTCACGAGGGGGACTTCCTTCGTCCTACAATGAGCAGTTCTTC.